The 26 T cell receptor beta chains below were found in one sample sequenced in a study of blood T cells in healthy people across ages. Together with a sample-barcoded 5' primer, a J-beta primer mix was included in a second PCR lasting roughly 6 to 12 cycles. Each CDR3 protein gets one entry after TCRdb re-called the 5' RACE reads with MiXCR. Of fewer than 2 million distinct CDR3 sequences listed, 30% to 40% were seen once; the top ten hold roughly 23%. The specimen was blood. All receptors come from a human donor in good health.

V gene TRBV12-3 or TRBV12-4 combines with J gene TRBJ1-2, with 8 positions matching TRBD1. V lost 7 bases to trimming and J lost 6 bases; unmatched junction nucleotides: 13. This CDR3 region has 15 residues. The CDR3 loop is CASKIAQGALDGYTF. The CDR3 region has the DNA TGTGCCAGCAAGATCGCCCAGGGGGCCTTAGATGGCTACACCTTC.

The J gene is TRBJ2-1, the V gene TRBV7-2; 10 nucleotides line up with TRBD2. CDR3 size: 14 residues. The J segment lost 5 bases and the V segment lost 8 bases, leaving 6 bases of the junction unmatched. Germline V gene data show CDR1 as SGHTA and CDR2 as FQGNSA. The CDR3 loop reads CASLSGGINNEQFF. The CDR3 coding sequence is TGTGCCAGCCTTAGCGGGGGGATCAACAATGAGCAGTTCTTC. The whole variable domain, remainder taken from reference TRBV7-2 and TRBJ2-1, is GAGVSQSPSNKVTEKGKDVELRCDPISGHTALYWYRQSLGQGLEFLIYFQGNSAPDKSGLPSDRFSAERTGGSVSTLTIQRTQQEDSAVYLCASLSGGINNEQFFGPGTRLTVL.

The chain combines TRBV5-6 with TRBJ2-2; the D is unclear. Per the germline V gene, CDR1 is SGHDT and CDR2 is YYEEEE. The V end was cut by 6 bases, the J end by 4 bases, with 19 bases between. The CDR3 spans 16 residues. The CDR3 DNA reads TGTGCCAGCATTGGAACCCCCAACCTTGCCACCGGGGAGCTGTTTTTT. Translated: CASIGTPNLATGELFF.

The chain joins TRBV24-1 to TRBJ2-3; no clear D gene. Germline V lookup: CDR1 KGHDR, CDR2 SFDVKD. Trimming took off 6 bases at V and 0 bases at J, with 12 bases between the two ends. CDR3 length: 15 residues. The CDR3 loop is CATSNYRGSTDTQYF. The CDR3 DNA sequence: TGTGCCACCAGTAATTACCGTGGGAGCACAGATACGCAGTATTTT.

This sequence joins TRBV6-2 or TRBV6-3 and TRBJ2-4, with 9 bases matching TRBD1. CDR1 MNHEY and CDR2 SVGEGT come from the germline V gene. J was trimmed by 2 bases and V by 0 bases; bases with no gene match: 8. The CDR3 is 18 amino acids. CDR3 amino acids: CASSYSLDRGGTKNIQYF. DNA for the CDR3: TGTGCCAGCAGTTACTCGCTGGACAGGGGTGGGACCAAAAACATTCAGTACTTC.

The chain couples TRBV6-5 to TRBJ2-4; perhaps D is TRBD1 or TRBD2 (5 bases each). V lost 2 bases and J 13 bases, leaving 21 bases between the germline ends. Per germline, CDR1 MNHEY and CDR2 SVGAGI. The CDR3 runs 15 residues. CDR3 bases: TGTGCCAGCAGTTACAGGGACCCCGGGACGCGAAAACAGTACTTC. Translating it yields CASSYRDPGTRKQYF.

V and J are TRBV5-1 and TRBJ2-4; 8 bases align to TRBD1. Judging by the DNA end, TRBJ2-7 fits better; the J call may be wrong. CDR3 length equals 18 residues. Germline CDR1 is SGHRS and CDR2 is YFSETQ. CDR3 DNA sequence: TGCGCCAGCAGCCAGCGACCTGACAGGGGCCGGTACGGGAACGAGCAGTACTTC. This codes for CASSQRPDRGRYGNEQYF.

This chain joins TRBV11-2 and TRBJ2-7; 9 bases align to TRBD1. Germline CDR1 SGHAT, CDR2 FQNNGV. V shed 8 bases, J shed 1 base, and the junction held 15 bases outside the gene matches. This CDR3 is built from 17 residues. The CDR3 nucleotides are TGTGCCAGCGGTCTTTCCTGGCGGGACAGGGTATCCTACGAGCAGTACTTC. It yields the protein CASGLSWRDRVSYEQYF.

A remark on this clonotype: A junction boundary mismatches the germline segment, possibly from a read error. This chain connects TRBV20-1 to TRBJ1-1, with no clear D. CDR3 length: 13 residues. The V gene's germline CDR1 is DFQATT and CDR2 SNEGSKA (reference sequence). This CDR3 reads CSAAPPLNTEAFF. The CDR3 DNA reads as TGCAGTGCCGCCCCTCCCCTGAACACTGAGGCTTTCTTT.

This clonotype was counted only a few times. The gene calls are TRBV3-1 and TRBJ1-2; 11 bases match TRBD1. V trimming: 5 bases; J trimming: 8 bases; junction bases outside the gene matches: 10. This CDR3 has 15 residues. Germline assignment: CDR1 LGHDT and CDR2 YNNKEL (reference sequence). This CDR3 is CASSFGTGGNKGYTF. For the CDR3, the DNA is TGTGCCAGCAGCTTCGGGACAGGGGGGAATAAGGGCTACACCTTC.

The chain carries TRBV7-3 and TRBJ2-6; weak D call: TRBD1 (6 bases). This CDR3 comprises 15 residues. CDR1 and CDR2 (germline): SGHTA, FQGTGA. Trimming took 5 bases from V and 2 from J, leaving 10 bases between them. CDR3 protein: CASSATGPGANVLTF. CDR3 DNA sequence: TGTGCCAGCAGCGCGACAGGCCCTGGGGCCAACGTCCTGACTTTC.

This clonotype was seen a handful of times. The chain carries TRBV5-6 and TRBJ2-4; 7 nucleotides match TRBD1. CDR1 and CDR2 (germline): SGHDT, YYEEEE. V lost 2 bases to trimming and J lost 6 bases; unmatched junction nucleotides: 2. The CDR3 has 13 residues. Written as DNA, the CDR3 is TGTGCCAGCAGCTTCTACAGGGGAAACATTCAGTACTTC. Its protein is CASSFYRGNIQYF.

This clonotype was counted only a few times. The chain uses TRBV9 and TRBJ2-7; D gene unclear. V was cut by 0 bases and J by 2 bases, with 9 bases left in between. Per germline, CDR1 SGDLS and CDR2 YYNGEE. This CDR3 is 14 amino acids long. CDR3 in amino acids: CASSVDQAAYEQYF. The CDR3 DNA reads TGTGCCAGCAGCGTAGATCAGGCCGCCTACGAGCAGTACTTC.

This clonotype has just a few counts. The chain carries TRBV9 and TRBJ2-5; D is uncertain. V dropped 0 bases and J dropped 5 bases, with 11 bases sitting between them. Germline V gene lookup returns CDR1 SGDLS and CDR2 YYNGEE. This CDR3 region has 14 residues. CDR3: CASSVDPLRETQYF. For the CDR3, the DNA is TGTGCCAGCAGCGTAGACCCACTCAGGGAGACCCAGTACTTC.

This clonotype was picked up a small number of times. This chain connects TRBV13 to TRBJ2-1, with D perhaps TRBD2 (6 bases). V was shortened by 4 bases and J by 7 bases, with 23 bases between the two germline ends. The CDR3 length is 17 residues. The germline V gene encodes CDR1 PRHDT and CDR2 FYEKMQ (reference sequence). CDR3 residues: CASSYAIGGEDGNEQFF. The DNA of the CDR3 is TGTGCCAGCAGCTACGCTATCGGGGGAGAAGATGGTAATGAGCAGTTCTTC.

The chain carries TRBV7-6 and TRBJ2-1; D remains unclear. Germline V lookup: CDR1 SGHVS, CDR2 FNYEAQ. V was clipped by 1 base and J by 0 bases, with 13 bases between them. This CDR3 comprises 17 residues. The CDR3 region is CASSLDLARSSYNEQFF. The CDR3 DNA reads as TGTGCCAGCAGCTTAGACCTTGCCAGGAGCTCCTACAATGAGCAGTTCTTC.

This sequence joins TRBV15 and TRBJ1-5; possibly TRBD1 for D (5 bases). The CDR3 covers 18 residues. Germline loops: CDR1 LNHNV, CDR2 YYDKDF (reference sequence). The V end lost 0 bases, the J end lost 0 bases, and 15 bases lay between the germline ends. The CDR3 region has the DNA TGTGCCACCAGCAGAGATAAGCAGGGATGGGATAGCAATCAGCCCCAGCATTTT. Its protein is CATSRDKQGWDSNQPQHF.

This clonotype was counted only a few times. This chain connects TRBV20-1 to TRBJ2-7; a possible D gene is TRBD1 (7 bases). This CDR3 is 13 amino acids long. Germline values: CDR1 DFQATT, CDR2 SNEGSKA (reference sequence). V lost 3 bases to trimming and J lost 1 base, with 10 bases between them. Written as DNA, the CDR3 is TGCAGTGCTAGCCAGGGGGGTTCCTACGAGCAGTACTTC. It specifies CSASQGGSYEQYF.

A few counts support this clonotype. A junction end diverges from the germline sequence, so it may reflect a read error. In DNA form, the CDR3 reads TGTGCCAGCAGCTTTGAACGGACCGCACAAGAGACCCAGGACTTC. Protein: CASSFERTAQETQDF. This chain connects TRBV5-4 to TRBJ2-5; D gene ambiguous. The CDR3 loop spans 15 amino acids. CDR1 is SGHNT, CDR2 YYREEE, per germline (reference sequence). Based on the CDR3 plus reference TRBV5-4 and TRBJ2-5, the full variable domain is ETGVTQSPTHLIKTRGQQVTLRCSSQSGHNTVSWYQQALGQGPQFIFQYYREEENGRGNFPPRFSGLQFPNYSSELNVNALELDDSALYLCASSFERTAQETQDFGPGTRLLVL.

V gene TRBV5-8 combines with J gene TRBJ1-4; D is possibly TRBD1 (6 bases). The V end was cut by 4 bases, the J end by 7 bases, with 14 bases between. The CDR3 extends over 14 amino acids. The germline V gene has CDR1 SGHTS and CDR2 YDEGEE. CDR3: CASSLWGHSEKLFF. In DNA, the CDR3 is TGTGCCAGCAGCCTTTGGGGGCACTCTGAAAAACTGTTTTTT.

The V and J genes are TRBV7-2 and TRBJ1-1; D may be TRBD1 (5 bases). V was cut by 2 bases and J by 0 bases, with 7 bases left in between. The CDR3 runs 14 residues. Looked up from germline, CDR1 is SGHTA and CDR2 is FQGNSA. DNA of the CDR3: TGTGCCAGCAGCTTATCCAGGGTGAACACTGAAGCTTTCTTT. This codes for CASSLSRVNTEAFF.

A remark on this clonotype: A much larger clone lies one base from this, so it may be a read error. This chain uses TRBV29-1 with TRBJ2-1; perhaps TRBD1 as D (5 bases). The J call may be mistaken, given a closer DNA end match to TRBJ2-7. This CDR3 has 10 residues. Germline assignment: CDR1 SQVTM and CDR2 ANQGSEA. CDR3: CSVQDNEQYF. CDR3 DNA sequence: TGCAGCGTCCAGGACAATGAGCAGTACTTC.

This clonotype was observed a handful of times. The chain recombines TRBV20-1 with TRBJ2-1; TRBD2 agrees at 7 bases. The CDR3 runs 15 residues. In germline, CDR1 is DFQATT, CDR2 SNEGSKA (reference sequence). Trimming removed 2 bases from V and 3 bases from J; junction bases left unmatched: 7. This chain's CDR3 is CSARNPRGVYNEQFF. For the CDR3, the DNA is TGCAGTGCTAGAAACCCTCGGGGGGTCTACAATGAGCAGTTCTTC.

This rearrangement joins TRBV12-3 or TRBV12-4 to TRBJ2-3, with D perhaps matching TRBD1 (6 bases). V lost 3 bases and J 3 bases, leaving 13 bases between the germline ends. The CDR3 sequence is 15 residues long. The DNA of the CDR3 is TGTGCCAGCAGTTTCCAGGGGATGTGGACAGATACGCAGTATTTT. Its translation is CASSFQGMWTDTQYF.

The rearrangement links TRBV4-3 to TRBJ2-3; 7 positions agree with TRBD2. Looked up from germline, CDR1 is LGHNA and CDR2 is YSLEER. Unmatched junction bases numbered 16, after V lost 2 bases and J lost 2 bases. CDR3 length: 19 residues. The CDR3 protein is CASSQHPGTTDPHTDTQYF. The CDR3 DNA follows: TGCGCCAGCAGCCAACACCCCGGGACTACCGACCCTCACACAGATACGCAGTATTTT.

The chain joins TRBV4-3 to TRBJ1-4, with 8 bases aligning to TRBD1. With V trimmed by 3 bases and J by 1 base, 7 bases remained unmatched. This CDR3 is 17 amino acids long. Germline V gene sequence: CDR1 LGHNA, CDR2 YSLEER. The CDR3 coding sequence is TGCGCCAGCAGCCAGAGCTTACAGGGGGAAACTAATGAAAAACTGTTTTTT. Protein product: CASSQSLQGETNEKLFF.